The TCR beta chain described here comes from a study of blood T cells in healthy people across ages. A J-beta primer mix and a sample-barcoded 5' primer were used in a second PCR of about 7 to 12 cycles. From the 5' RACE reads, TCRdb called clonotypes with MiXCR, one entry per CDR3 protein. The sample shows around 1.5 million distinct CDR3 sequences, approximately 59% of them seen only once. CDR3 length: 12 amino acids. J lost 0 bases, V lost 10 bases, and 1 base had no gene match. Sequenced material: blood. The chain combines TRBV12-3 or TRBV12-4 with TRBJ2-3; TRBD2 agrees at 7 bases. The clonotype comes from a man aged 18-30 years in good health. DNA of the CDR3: TGTGCCACGGGACTAAGCACAGATACGCAGTATTTT. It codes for CATGLSTDTQYF.